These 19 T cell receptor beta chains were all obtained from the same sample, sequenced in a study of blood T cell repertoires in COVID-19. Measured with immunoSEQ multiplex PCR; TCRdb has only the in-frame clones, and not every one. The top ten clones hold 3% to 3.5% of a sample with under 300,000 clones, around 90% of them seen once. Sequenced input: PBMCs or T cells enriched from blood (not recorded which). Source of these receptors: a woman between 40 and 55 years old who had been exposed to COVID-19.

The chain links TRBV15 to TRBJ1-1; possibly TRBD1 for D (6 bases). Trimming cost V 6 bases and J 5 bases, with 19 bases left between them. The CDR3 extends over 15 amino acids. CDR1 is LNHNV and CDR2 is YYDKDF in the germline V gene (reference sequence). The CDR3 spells CATRKGTQVGTEAFF. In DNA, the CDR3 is TGTGCCACCAGGAAGGGGACACAGGTCGGAACTGAAGCTTTCTTT.

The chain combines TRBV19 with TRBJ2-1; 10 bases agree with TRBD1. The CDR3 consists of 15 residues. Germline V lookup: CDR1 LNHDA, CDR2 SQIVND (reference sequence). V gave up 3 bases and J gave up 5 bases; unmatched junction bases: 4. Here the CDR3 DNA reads TGTGCCAGTAGTATGAGTGACAGGGGGCACAATGAGCAGTTCTTC. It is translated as CASSMSDRGHNEQFF.

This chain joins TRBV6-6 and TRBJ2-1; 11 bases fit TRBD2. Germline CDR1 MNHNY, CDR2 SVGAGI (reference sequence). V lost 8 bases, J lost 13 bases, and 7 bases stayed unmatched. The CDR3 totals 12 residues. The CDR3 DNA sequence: TGTGCCAGCGCACTAGCGGGGGTTGGACAGTTCTTC. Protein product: CASALAGVGQFF.

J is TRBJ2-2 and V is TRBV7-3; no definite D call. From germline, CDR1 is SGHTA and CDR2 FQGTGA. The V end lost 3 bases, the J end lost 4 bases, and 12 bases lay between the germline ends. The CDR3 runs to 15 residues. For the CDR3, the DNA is TGTGCCAGCAGCTTTCGCCATCGAGGCACCGGGGAGCTGTTTTTT. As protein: CASSFRHRGTGELFF.

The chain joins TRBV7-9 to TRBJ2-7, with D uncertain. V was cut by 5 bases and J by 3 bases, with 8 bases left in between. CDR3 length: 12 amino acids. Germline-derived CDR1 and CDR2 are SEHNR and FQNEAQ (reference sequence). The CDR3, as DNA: TGTGCCAGCAGCCCCTCTCTCTACGAGCAGTACTTC. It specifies CASSPSLYEQYF. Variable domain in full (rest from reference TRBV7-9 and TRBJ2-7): DTGVSQNPRHKITKRGQNVTFRCDPISEHNRLYWYRQTLGQGPEFLTYFQNEAQLEKSRLLSDRFSAERPKGSFSTLEIQRTEQGDSAMYLCASSPSLYEQYFGPGTRLTVT.

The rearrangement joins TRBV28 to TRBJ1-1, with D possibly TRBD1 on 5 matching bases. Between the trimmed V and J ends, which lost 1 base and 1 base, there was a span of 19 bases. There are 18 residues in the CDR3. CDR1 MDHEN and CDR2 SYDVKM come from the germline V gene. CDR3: CASSLSPGRIRKNTEAFF. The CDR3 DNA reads TGTGCCAGCAGTTTATCCCCAGGGAGGATCCGGAAGAACACTGAAGCTTTCTTT.

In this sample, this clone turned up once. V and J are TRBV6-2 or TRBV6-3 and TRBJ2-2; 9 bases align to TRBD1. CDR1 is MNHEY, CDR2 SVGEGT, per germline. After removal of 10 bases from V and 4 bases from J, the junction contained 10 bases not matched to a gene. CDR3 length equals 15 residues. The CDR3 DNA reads TGTGCCACCAGCCGGGACAGGGTTTCCACCGGGGAGCTGTTTTTT. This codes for CATSRDRVSTGELFF.

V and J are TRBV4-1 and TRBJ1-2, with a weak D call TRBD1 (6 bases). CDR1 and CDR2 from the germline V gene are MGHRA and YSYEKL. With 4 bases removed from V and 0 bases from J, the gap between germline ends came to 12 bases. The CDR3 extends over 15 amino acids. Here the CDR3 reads CASSRGQIANYGYTF. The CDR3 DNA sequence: TGCGCCAGCAGCCGCGGACAGATAGCTAACTATGGCTACACCTTC.

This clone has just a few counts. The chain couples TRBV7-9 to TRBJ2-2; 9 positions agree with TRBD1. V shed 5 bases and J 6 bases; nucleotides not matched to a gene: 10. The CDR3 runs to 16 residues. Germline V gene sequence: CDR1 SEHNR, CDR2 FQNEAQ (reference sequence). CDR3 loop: CASSVPVGQGPGELFF. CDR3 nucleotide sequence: TGTGCCAGCAGCGTCCCCGTGGGACAGGGTCCCGGGGAGCTGTTTTTT.

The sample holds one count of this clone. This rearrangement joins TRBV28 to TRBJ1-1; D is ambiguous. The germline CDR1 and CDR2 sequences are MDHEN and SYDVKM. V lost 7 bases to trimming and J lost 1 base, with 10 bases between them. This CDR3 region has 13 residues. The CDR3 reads CASISSPNTEAFF. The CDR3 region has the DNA TGTGCCAGCATTTCCTCCCCGAACACTGAAGCTTTCTTT.

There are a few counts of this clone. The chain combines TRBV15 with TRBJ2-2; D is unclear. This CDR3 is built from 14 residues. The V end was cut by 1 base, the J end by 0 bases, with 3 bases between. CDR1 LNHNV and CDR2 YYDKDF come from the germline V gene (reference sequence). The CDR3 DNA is TGTGCCACCAGCAGAGTCGCGAACACCGGGGAGCTGTTTTTT. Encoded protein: CATSRVANTGELFF.

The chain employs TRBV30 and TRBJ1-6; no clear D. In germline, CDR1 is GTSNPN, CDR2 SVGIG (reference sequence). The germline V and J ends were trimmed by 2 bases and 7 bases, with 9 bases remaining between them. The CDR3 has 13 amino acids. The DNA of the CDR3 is TGTGCCTGGAGTATACTCCGCAATTCACCCCTCCACTTT. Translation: CAWSILRNSPLHF.

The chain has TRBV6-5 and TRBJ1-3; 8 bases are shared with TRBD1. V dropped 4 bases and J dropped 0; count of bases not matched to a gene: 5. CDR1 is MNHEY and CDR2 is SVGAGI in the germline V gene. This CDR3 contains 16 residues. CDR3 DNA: TGTGCCAGCAGTTTCCGACAGGGGCCCTCTGGAAACACCATATATTTT. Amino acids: CASSFRQGPSGNTIYF.

The DNA for the CDR3 is TGTGCCAGCCGGGACAGGCTGAACACTGAAGCTTTCTTT. Translating gives CASRDRLNTEAFF. The chain has TRBV25-1 and TRBJ1-1; 8 nucleotides match TRBD1. The CDR3 length is 13 residues. J gave up 0 bases and V 8 bases, and 2 bases lay outside the gene matches. Per the germline V gene, CDR1 is MGHDK and CDR2 is SYGVNS.

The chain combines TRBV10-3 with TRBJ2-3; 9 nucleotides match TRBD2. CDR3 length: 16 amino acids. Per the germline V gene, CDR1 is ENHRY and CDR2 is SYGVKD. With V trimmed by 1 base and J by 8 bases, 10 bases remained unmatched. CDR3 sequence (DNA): TGTGCCATCAGTGAGTTGGGGACTAGCTTCCTCCCTACGCAGTATTTT. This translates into CAISELGTSFLPTQYF.

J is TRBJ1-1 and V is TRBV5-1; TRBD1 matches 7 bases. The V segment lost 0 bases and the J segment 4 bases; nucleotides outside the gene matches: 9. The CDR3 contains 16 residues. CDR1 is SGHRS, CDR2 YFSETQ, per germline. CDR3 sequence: CASSLGYRGFGTEAFF. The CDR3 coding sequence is TGCGCCAGCAGCTTGGGATACAGGGGATTCGGCACTGAAGCTTTCTTT. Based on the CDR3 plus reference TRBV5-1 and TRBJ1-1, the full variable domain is KAGVTQTPRYLIKTRGQQVTLSCSPISGHRSVSWYQQTPGQGLQFLFEYFSETQRNKGNFPGRFSGRQFSNSRSEMNVSTLELGDSALYLCASSLGYRGFGTEAFFGQGTRLTVV.

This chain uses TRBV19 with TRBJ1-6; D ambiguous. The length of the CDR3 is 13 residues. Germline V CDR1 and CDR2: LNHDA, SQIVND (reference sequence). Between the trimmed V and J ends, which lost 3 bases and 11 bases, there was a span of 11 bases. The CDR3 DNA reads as TGTGCCAGTAGTATCGGGATCGGACCACCCCTCCACTTT. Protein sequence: CASSIGIGPPLHF. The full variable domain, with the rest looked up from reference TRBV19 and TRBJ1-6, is DGGITQSPKYLFRKEGQNVTLSCEQNLNHDAMYWYRQDPGQGLRLIYYSQIVNDFQKGDIAEGYSVSREKKESFPLTVTSAQKNPTAFYLCASSIGIGPPLHFGNGTRLTVT.

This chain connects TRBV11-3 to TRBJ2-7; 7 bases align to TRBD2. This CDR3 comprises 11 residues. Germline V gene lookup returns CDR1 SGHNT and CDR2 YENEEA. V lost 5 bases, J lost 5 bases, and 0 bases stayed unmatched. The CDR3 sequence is CASSAGDEQYV. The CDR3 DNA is TGTGCCAGCAGCGCGGGGGACGAGCAGTACGTC.

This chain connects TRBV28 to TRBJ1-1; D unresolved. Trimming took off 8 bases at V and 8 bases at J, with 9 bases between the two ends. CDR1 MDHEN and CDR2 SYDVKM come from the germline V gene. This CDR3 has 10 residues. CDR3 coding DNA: TGTGCCAGCGGGGAGATCGAAGCTTTCTTT. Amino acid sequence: CASGEIEAFF.